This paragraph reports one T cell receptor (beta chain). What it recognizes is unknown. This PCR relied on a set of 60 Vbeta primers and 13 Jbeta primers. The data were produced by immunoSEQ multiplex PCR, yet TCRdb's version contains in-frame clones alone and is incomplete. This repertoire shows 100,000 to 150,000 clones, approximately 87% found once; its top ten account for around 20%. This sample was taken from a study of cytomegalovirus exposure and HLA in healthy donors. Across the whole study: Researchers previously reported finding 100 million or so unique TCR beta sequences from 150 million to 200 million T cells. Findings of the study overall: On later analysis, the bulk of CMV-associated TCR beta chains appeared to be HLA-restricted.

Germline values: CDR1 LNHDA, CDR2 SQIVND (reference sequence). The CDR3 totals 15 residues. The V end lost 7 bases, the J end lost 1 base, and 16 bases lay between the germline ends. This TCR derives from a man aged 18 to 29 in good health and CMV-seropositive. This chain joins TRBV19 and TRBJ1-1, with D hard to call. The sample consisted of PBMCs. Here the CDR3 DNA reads TGTGCCAGTAATGGTTGGTATCAGAAGAACACTGAAGCTTTCTTT. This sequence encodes CASNGWYQKNTEAFF.